A few counts support the clone carrying this T cell receptor beta chain. The target antigen is unknown. This sample was taken from a study of response to subunit inactivated influenza vaccine. TCRdb recomputed calls from the RT-PCR reads with MiXCR, one row per CDR3 protein. The table shows approximately 480,000 distinct CDR3 sequences, with approximately 9.9% occurring only once. General study points: Every seasonal influenza vaccination brings in few new T cells, the authors suggested.

The CDR3 contains 12 residues. CDR1 and CDR2 from the germline V gene are SEHNR and FQNEAQ (reference sequence). The V and J ends lost 4 bases and 8 bases respectively, with 9 bases between them. The sequence was collected from a man aged 50-59 years who received an inactivated influenza vaccine. Source: PBMCs from blood, taken around seven weeks after vaccination. The chain joins TRBV7-9 to TRBJ2-4, with D tentatively TRBD2 (5 bases). CDR3 region: CASSYEGDIQYF. The CDR3 DNA is TGTGCCAGCAGCTATGAGGGAGACATTCAGTACTTC.